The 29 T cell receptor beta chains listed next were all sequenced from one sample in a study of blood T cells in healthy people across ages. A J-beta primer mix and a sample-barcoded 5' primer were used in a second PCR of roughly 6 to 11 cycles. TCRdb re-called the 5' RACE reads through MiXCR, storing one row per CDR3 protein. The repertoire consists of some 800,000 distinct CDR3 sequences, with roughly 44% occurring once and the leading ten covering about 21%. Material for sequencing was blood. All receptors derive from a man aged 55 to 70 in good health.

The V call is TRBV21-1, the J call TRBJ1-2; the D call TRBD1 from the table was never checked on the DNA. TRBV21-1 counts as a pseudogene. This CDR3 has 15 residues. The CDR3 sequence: CASSWEGARNYGYTF. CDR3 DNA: TGTGCCAGCAGTTGGGAGGGGGCGCGGAACTATGGCTACACCTTC.

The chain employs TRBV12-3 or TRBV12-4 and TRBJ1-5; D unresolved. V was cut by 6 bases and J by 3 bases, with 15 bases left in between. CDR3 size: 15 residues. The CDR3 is CASSPPTEYNQPQHF. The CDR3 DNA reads TGTGCCAGCAGCCCACCGACGGAATACAATCAGCCCCAGCATTTT.

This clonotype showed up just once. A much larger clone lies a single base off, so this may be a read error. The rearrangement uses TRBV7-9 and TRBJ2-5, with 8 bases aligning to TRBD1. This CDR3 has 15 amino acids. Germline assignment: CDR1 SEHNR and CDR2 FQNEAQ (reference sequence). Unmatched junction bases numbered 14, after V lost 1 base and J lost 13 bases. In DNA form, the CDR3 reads TGTGCCAGCAGCTTAGAGGAGGCAGGGGGCACCGAGCGGTACTTC. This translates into CASSLEEAGGTERYF.

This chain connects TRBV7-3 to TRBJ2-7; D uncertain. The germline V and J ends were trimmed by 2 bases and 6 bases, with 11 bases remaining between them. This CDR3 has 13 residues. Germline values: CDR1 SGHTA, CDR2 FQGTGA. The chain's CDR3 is CASSLESLSEQYF. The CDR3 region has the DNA TGTGCCAGCAGCTTAGAGAGTCTAAGCGAGCAGTACTTC. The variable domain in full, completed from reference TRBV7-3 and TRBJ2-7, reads GAGVSQTPSNKVTEKGKYVELRCDPISGHTALYWYRQSLGQGPEFLIYFQGTGAADDSGLPNDRFFAVRPEGSVSTLKIQRTERGDSAVYLCASSLESLSEQYFGPGTRLTVT.

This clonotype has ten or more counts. In nucleotides, the CDR3 is TGTGCCAGCAGCTCTAGCGGGGGGTCCTACGAGCAGTACTTC. Its translation: CASSSSGGSYEQYF. The chain employs TRBV9 and TRBJ2-7; 11 nucleotides match TRBD2. CDR1 is SGDLS, CDR2 YYNGEE, per germline. Trimming took 4 bases from V and 1 from J; bases not matched to a gene: 1. The CDR3 consists of 14 residues.

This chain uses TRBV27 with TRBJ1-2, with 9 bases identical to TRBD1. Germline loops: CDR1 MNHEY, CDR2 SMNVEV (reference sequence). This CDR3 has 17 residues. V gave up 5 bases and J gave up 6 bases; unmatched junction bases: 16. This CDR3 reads CASSPTGTGFLAHGYTF. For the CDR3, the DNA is TGTGCCAGCAGTCCCACCGGGACAGGGTTCCTTGCTCATGGCTACACCTTC.

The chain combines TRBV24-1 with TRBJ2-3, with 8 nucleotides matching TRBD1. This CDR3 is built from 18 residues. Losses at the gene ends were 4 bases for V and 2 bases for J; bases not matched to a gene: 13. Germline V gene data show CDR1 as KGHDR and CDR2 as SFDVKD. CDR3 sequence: CATSDRTGSKPHTDTQYF. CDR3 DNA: TGTGCCACCAGTGACCGGACAGGGTCGAAACCTCACACAGATACGCAGTATTTT.

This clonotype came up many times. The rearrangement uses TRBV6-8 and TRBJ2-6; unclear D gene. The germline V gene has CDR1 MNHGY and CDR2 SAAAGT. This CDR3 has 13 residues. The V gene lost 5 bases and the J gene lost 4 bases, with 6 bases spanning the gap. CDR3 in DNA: TGTGCCAGCAGTCGCAAAGGGGCCAACGTCCTGACTTTC. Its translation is CASSRKGANVLTF.

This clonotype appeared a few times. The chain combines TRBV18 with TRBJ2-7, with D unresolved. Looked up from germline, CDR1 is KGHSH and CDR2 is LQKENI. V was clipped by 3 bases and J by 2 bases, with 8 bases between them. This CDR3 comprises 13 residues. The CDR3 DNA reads TGTGCCAGCTCACCCACGCAGGCCTACGAGCAGTACTTC. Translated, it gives CASSPTQAYEQYF.

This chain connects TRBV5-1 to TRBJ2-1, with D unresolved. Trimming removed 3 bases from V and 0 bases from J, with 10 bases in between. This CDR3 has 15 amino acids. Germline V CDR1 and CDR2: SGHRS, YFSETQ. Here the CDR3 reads CASSSAVGSYNEQFF. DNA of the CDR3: TGCGCCAGCAGCTCCGCAGTGGGCTCCTACAATGAGCAGTTCTTC.

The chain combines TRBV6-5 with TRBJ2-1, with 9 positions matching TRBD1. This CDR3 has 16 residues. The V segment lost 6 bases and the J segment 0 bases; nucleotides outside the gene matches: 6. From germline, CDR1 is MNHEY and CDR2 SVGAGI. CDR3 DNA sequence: TGTGCCAGCAGACCCGGGACAGGGAGCTCCTACAATGAGCAGTTCTTC. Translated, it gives CASRPGTGSSYNEQFF.

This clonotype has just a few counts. In DNA, the CDR3 is TGTGCCAGCAGCCTCGACAGGTCGAGCTCCTACGAGCAGTACTTC. As protein: CASSLDRSSSYEQYF. The chain joins TRBV11-2 to TRBJ2-7; a possible D gene is TRBD1 (6 bases). CDR3 length: 15 residues. With 5 bases removed from V and 0 bases from J, the gap between germline ends came to 14 bases. CDR1 is SGHAT, CDR2 FQNNGV, per germline.

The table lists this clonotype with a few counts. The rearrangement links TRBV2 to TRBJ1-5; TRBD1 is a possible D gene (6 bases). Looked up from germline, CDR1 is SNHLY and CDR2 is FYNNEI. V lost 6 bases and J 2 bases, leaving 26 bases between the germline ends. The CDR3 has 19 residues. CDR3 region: CASRRTTGYYGGGNQPQHF. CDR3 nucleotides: TGTGCCAGCAGACGAACAACAGGGTACTACGGGGGAGGCAATCAGCCCCAGCATTTT.

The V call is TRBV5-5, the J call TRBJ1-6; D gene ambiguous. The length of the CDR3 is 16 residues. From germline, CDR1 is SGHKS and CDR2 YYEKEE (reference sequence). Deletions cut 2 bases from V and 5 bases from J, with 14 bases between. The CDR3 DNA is TGTGCCAGCAGCTTAGGCAGAGCAAGAAATAATTCACCCCTCCACTTT. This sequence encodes CASSLGRARNNSPLHF.

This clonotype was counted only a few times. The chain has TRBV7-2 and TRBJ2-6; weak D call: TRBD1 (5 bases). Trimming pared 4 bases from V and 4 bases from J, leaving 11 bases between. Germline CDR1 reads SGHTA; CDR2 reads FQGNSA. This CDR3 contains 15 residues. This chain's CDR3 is CASSYRTEGANVLTF. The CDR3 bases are TGTGCCAGCAGCTACAGGACGGAAGGGGCCAACGTCCTGACTTTC. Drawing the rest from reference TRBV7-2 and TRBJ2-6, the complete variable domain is GAGVSQSPSNKVTEKGKDVELRCDPISGHTALYWYRQSLGQGLEFLIYFQGNSAPDKSGLPSDRFSAERTGGSVSTLTIQRTQQEDSAVYLCASSYRTEGANVLTFGAGSRLTVL.

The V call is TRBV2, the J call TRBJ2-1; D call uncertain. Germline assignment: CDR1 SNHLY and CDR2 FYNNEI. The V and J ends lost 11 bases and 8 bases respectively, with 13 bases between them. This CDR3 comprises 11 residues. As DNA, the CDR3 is TGTGCCGGCACTGTGCGTTATGAGCAGTTCTTC. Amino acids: CAGTVRYEQFF.

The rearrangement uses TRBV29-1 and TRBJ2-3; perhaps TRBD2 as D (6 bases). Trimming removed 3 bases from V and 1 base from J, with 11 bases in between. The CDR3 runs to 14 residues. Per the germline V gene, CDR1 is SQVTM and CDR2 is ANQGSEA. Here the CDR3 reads CSVDRGKGTDTQYF. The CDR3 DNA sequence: TGCAGCGTTGACCGGGGGAAGGGCACAGATACGCAGTATTTT.

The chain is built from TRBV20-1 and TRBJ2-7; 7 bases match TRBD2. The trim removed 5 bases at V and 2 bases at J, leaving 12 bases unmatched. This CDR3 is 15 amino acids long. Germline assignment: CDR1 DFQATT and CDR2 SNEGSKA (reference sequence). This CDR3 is CSAEKARAGTYEQYF. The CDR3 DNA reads TGCAGTGCTGAGAAAGCTCGAGCGGGAACCTACGAGCAGTACTTC.

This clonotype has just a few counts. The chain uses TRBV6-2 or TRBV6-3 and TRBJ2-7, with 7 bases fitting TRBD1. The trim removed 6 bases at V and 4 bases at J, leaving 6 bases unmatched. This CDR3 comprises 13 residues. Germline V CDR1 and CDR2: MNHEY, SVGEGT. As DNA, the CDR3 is TGTGCCAGCAGACCTACAGGGGTTTACGAGCAGTACTTC. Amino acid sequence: CASRPTGVYEQYF.

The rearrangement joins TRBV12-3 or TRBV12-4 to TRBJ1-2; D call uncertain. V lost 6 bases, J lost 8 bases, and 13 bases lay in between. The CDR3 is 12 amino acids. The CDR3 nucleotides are TGTGCCAGCAGCCCCGTTCAGAGCGGCTACACCTTC. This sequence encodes CASSPVQSGYTF.

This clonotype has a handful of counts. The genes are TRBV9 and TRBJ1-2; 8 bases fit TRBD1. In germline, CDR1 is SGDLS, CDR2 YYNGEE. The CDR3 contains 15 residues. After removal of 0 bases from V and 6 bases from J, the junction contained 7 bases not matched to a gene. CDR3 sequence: CASSVEPRTGNGYTF. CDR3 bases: TGTGCCAGCAGCGTAGAGCCCAGGACAGGGAATGGCTACACCTTC.

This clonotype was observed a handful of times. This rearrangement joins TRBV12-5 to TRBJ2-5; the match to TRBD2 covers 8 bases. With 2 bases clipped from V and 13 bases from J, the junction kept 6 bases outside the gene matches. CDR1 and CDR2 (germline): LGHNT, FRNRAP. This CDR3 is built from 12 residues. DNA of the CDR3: TGTGCTAGTGGTTTGTCGGCGGGAGGACGGTACTTC. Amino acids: CASGLSAGGRYF.

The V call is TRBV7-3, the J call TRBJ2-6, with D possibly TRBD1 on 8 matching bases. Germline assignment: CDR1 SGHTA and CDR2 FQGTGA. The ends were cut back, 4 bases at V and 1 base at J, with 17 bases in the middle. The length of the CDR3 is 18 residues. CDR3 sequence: CASSSSTGGGSGANVLTF. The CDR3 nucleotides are TGTGCCAGCAGCTCTAGCACAGGGGGGGGATCTGGGGCCAACGTCCTGACTTTC.

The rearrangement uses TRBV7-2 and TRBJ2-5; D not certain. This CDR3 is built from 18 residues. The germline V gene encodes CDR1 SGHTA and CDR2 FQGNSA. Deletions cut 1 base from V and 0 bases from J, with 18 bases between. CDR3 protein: CASSLGQGRPYHQETQYF. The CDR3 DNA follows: TGTGCCAGCAGCTTAGGCCAAGGCAGACCCTACCACCAAGAGACCCAGTACTTC.

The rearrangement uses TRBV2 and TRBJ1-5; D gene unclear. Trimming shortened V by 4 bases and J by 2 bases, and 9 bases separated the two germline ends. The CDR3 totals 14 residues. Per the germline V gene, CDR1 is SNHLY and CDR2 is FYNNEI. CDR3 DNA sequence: TGTGCCAGCAGTGCGGGTAGAGGCAATCAGCCCCAGCATTTT. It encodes CASSAGRGNQPQHF.

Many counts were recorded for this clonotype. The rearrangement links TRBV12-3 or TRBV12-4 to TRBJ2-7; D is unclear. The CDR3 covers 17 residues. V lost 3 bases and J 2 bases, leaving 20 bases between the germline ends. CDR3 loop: CASSFSRGPYRAYEQYF. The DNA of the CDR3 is TGTGCCAGCAGTTTTAGTCGAGGCCCTTACCGTGCCTACGAGCAGTACTTC.

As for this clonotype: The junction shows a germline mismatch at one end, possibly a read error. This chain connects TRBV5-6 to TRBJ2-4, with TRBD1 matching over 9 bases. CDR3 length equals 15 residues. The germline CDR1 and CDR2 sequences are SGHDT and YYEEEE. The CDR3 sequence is CAGSLDGTGRDIQYF. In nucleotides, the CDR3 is TGTGCCGGCAGCTTGGATGGGACAGGGAGAGACATTCAGTACTTC.

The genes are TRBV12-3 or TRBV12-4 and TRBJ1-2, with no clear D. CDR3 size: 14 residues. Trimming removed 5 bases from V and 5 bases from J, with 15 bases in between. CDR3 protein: CASSLPSGPYGYTF. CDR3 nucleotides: TGTGCCAGCAGTCTACCCTCCGGACCTTATGGCTACACCTTC.

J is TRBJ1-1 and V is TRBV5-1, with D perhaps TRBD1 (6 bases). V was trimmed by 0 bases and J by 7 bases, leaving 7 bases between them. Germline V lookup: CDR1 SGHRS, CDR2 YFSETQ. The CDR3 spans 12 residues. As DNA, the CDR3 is TGCGCCAGCAGCTTGGCAGGGGATGAAGCTTTCTTT. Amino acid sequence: CASSLAGDEAFF.